This paragraph covers one T cell receptor beta chain sequence. What it binds is not known. V trimming: 0 bases; J trimming: 0 bases; junction bases outside the gene matches: 9. The germline CDR1 and CDR2 sequences are SGHDN and FVKESK. The CDR3 covers 19 residues. Using unique molecular identifiers, the investigators prepared the TCRbeta library. TCRdb called the PCR reads again in MiXCR, with one record for every CDR3 protein. This table holds 900,000 or so distinct CDR3 sequences, 16% found once. This sample is drawn from a study of T-cell reconstitution after alpha-beta-depleted transplantation in children. Findings and limits, study-wide: The origin of high day-60 TCRbeta diversity in some patients lay in surviving recipient T cells and thymic progenitors. Hyperexpanded clones declined; after one year, newly produced T cells mostly supplied diversity.

The sequence came from a male patient between 10 and 17 years old who had a stem cell transplant for acute lymphoblastic leukemia, so the T cells may come from the graft donor. The chain uses TRBV14 and TRBJ2-3; 10 nucleotides line up with TRBD2. The material sequenced was PBMCs, mostly from graft donor cells, taken 360 days after TCRalphabeta/CD19-depleted stem cell transplant. In DNA form, the CDR3 reads TGTGCCAGCAGCCAAGACCCCGGGACTAGCGCAACTAGCACAGATACGCAGTATTTT. This gives the protein CASSQDPGTSATSTDTQYF.